The rows below give T cell receptor beta chains drawn from one sample of a study of regulatory T cells in long-lasting Graves disease. MiXCR was run by TCRdb on the multiplex PCR reads, yielding one entry per CDR3 protein. The repertoire holds fewer than 600,000 distinct CDR3 sequences, with approximately 22% as singletons. Sequences were derived from peripheral blood mononuclear cells (PBMCs), sampled when the disease was refractory, from a patient treated with antithyroid drugs. The receptors originated from a female donor with Graves disease. CDR3s include the opening cysteine and the closing phenylalanine or tryptophan. D genes are given only for firm matches. Not every row has a clone size; where given, it reads once, few, many or a size class.

DNA: TGCAGCGTTGAATCGGTGGGGGAGACCCAGTACTTC; CDR3: CSVESVGETQYF; D: .; size: many; V: TRBV29-1; J: TRBJ2-5
DNA: TGTGCCAGCCGTACTAGGCCCACTGAAGCTTTCTTT; CDR3: CASRTRPTEAFF; D: .; size: .; V: TRBV6-1; J: TRBJ1-1
DNA: TGTGCCAGCAGCATCCCGGGACTTTTGAACACTGAAGCTTTCTTT; CDR3: CASSIPGLLNTEAFF; D: .; size: .; V: TRBV7-3; J: TRBJ1-1
DNA: TGTGCCAGCAGAGGGACAGGGAAAGGCTACACCTTC; CDR3: CASRGTGKGYTF; D: TRBD1; size: many; V: TRBV2; J: TRBJ1-2
DNA: TGTGCCAGCACCCTGTGGGGGGGACATAGCAATCAGCCCCAGCATTTT; CDR3: CASTLWGGHSNQPQHF; D: .; size: many; V: TRBV2; J: TRBJ1-5
DNA: TGTGCCAGCAGCAGTGGGACCGTAAATGAAAAACTGTTTTTT; CDR3: CASSSGTVNEKLFF; D: .; size: many; V: TRBV11-2; J: TRBJ1-4
DNA: TGTGCCAGCAGCCAGTTGTTAGGGCCGAACACTGAAGCTTTCTTT; CDR3: CASSQLLGPNTEAFF; D: .; size: many; V: TRBV7-2; J: TRBJ1-1
DNA: TGTGCCAGCAGCTACGGGACAGGGGGGTTCTTC; CDR3: CASSYGTGGFF; D: TRBD1; size: .; V: TRBV7-2; J: TRBJ2-1
DNA: TGTGCCAGCCGGCAAGAGGGAAACACTGAAGCTTTCTTT; CDR3: CASRQEGNTEAFF; D: .; size: many; V: TRBV14; J: TRBJ1-1
DNA: TGTGCCAGCAGCCAAGCTAGCGGGAGGATAGCGGAGACCCAGTACTTC; CDR3: CASSQASGRIAETQYF; D: TRBD2; size: many; V: TRBV6-1; J: TRBJ2-5
DNA: TGTGCCACAGCGGCGGGTCAACAGCCCCAGCATTTT; CDR3: CATAAGQQPQHF; D: .; size: few; V: TRBV6-1; J: TRBJ1-5
DNA: TGTGCCAGCAGTTACGGGGGGTCGGGCACTGAAGCTTTCTTT; CDR3: CASSYGGSGTEAFF; D: .; size: many; V: TRBV6-5; J: TRBJ1-1
DNA: TGTGCCAGCAGCTTAATGGGTGTAGATGGGACGGGGGGAAACACCATATATTTT; CDR3: CASSLMGVDGTGGNTIYF; D: .; size: few; V: TRBV7-2; J: TRBJ1-3
DNA: TGTGCCAGCAGCTTAACGGTAACCCGGGACAGGTCCCTAAATCAGCCCCAGCATTTT; CDR3: CASSLTVTRDRSLNQPQHF; D: TRBD1; size: .; V: TRBV7-9; J: TRBJ1-5
DNA: TGTGCCAGCAGGACCCAAACCTACGAGCAGTACTTC; CDR3: CASRTQTYEQYF; D: .; size: many; V: TRBV2; J: TRBJ2-7
DNA: TGTGCCAGCAGCCAAGGAAGGCCAAGCACAGATACGCAGTATTTT; CDR3: CASSQGRPSTDTQYF; D: .; size: .; V: TRBV7-9; J: TRBJ2-3
DNA: TGTGCCAGCGGAACCGGGACGCACAAGGAGCAGTACTTC; CDR3: CASGTGTHKEQYF; D: .; size: many; V: TRBV27; J: TRBJ2-7
DNA: TGCAGCGTTGTAGGGTCCTCCTACGAGCAGTACTTC; CDR3: CSVVGSSYEQYF; D: .; size: many; V: TRBV29-1; J: TRBJ2-7
DNA: TGTGCCAGCAGTTCCATTAGGGGAAACTCCTACGAGCAGTACTTC; CDR3: CASSSIRGNSYEQYF; D: .; size: many; V: TRBV28; J: TRBJ2-7
DNA: TGTGCCAGCTCACCAAGCCAGGGGGGGAGTGAAGCTTTCTTT; CDR3: CASSPSQGGSEAFF; D: TRBD1; size: few; V: TRBV18; J: TRBJ1-1
DNA: TGTGCCAGTAGTACCGACGAGAGGAACATTCAGTACTTC; CDR3: CASSTDERNIQYF; D: .; size: .; V: TRBV19; J: TRBJ2-4
DNA: TGTGCCAGCAGCACAAAGCGGGAGGGCCCCCAAGAGACCCAGTACTTC; CDR3: CASSTKREGPQETQYF; D: TRBD2; size: many; V: TRBV13; J: TRBJ2-5
DNA: TGTGCCAGCAGGGAAACTAGCGGGAGTGTCGGGGAGCTGTTTTTT; CDR3: CASRETSGSVGELFF; D: TRBD2; size: many; V: TRBV12-3/TRBV12-4; J: TRBJ2-2
DNA: TGCAGCGTTCCAGGGTTTACTAACTATGGCTACACCTTC; CDR3: CSVPGFTNYGYTF; D: .; size: few; V: TRBV29-1; J: TRBJ1-2
DNA: TGTGCCAGCAGCTCTTCACAGGGGTCCTACAATGAGCAGTTCTTC; CDR3: CASSSSQGSYNEQFF; D: TRBD1; size: .; V: TRBV7-2; J: TRBJ2-1
DNA: TGTGCCTGGGCTACTCCCCCACACACTGAAGCTTTCTTT; CDR3: CAWATPPHTEAFF; D: .; size: few; V: TRBV30; J: TRBJ1-1
DNA: TGTGCCAGCAGTCCACTCCTGAGGGGCGGAAATTCACCCCTCCACTTT; CDR3: CASSPLLRGGNSPLHF; D: .; size: many; V: TRBV25-1; J: TRBJ1-6
DNA: TGTGCCAGCACACCACCGGCTAGCGGGAGGTTCCAAGAGACCCAGTACTTC; CDR3: CASTPPASGRFQETQYF; D: TRBD2; size: .; V: TRBV11-2; J: TRBJ2-5
DNA: TGTGCCAGCAGCTTATCCGGAGACAGGGCCCATGGCTACACCTTC; CDR3: CASSLSGDRAHGYTF; D: TRBD1; size: many; V: TRBV7-3; J: TRBJ1-2
DNA: TGTGCCAGCAGCTTAGGAGCCAGCGGAGAGCACCAAGAGACCCAGTACTTC; CDR3: CASSLGASGEHQETQYF; D: .; size: few; V: TRBV7-9; J: TRBJ2-5
DNA: TGTGCCAGCGGAGGGGCGCGGGGAAACACCATATATTTT; CDR3: CASGGARGNTIYF; D: .; size: .; V: TRBV12-3/TRBV12-4; J: TRBJ1-3
DNA: TGTGTCAGCAGTTTAGAAGAAGGGAGGGGGGTCATTCAGTACTTC; CDR3: CVSSLEEGRGVIQYF; D: .; size: once; V: TRBV28; J: TRBJ2-4
DNA: TGTGCCAGCGGGGGACGGAACACAGATACGCAGTATTTT; CDR3: CASGGRNTDTQYF; D: .; size: .; V: TRBV6-1; J: TRBJ2-3
DNA: TGTGCCATTACATCAGGGGATCAGCCCCAGCATTTT; CDR3: CAITSGDQPQHF; D: .; size: many; V: TRBV10-3; J: TRBJ1-5
DNA: TGTGCCATCTTAACCCTAAGGGGTTCTCCTCGGAATCAGCCCCAGCATTTT; CDR3: CAILTLRGSPRNQPQHF; D: .; size: .; V: TRBV19; J: TRBJ1-5
DNA: TGTGCCAGCAGTTACGCCGATTCACCCCTCCACTTT; CDR3: CASSYADSPLHF; D: .; size: many; V: TRBV6-9; J: TRBJ1-6
DNA: TGTGCCAGCAGTCGAGAAAACAGGTATAGCAATCAGCCCCAGCATTTT; CDR3: CASSRENRYSNQPQHF; D: .; size: few; V: TRBV6-1; J: TRBJ1-5
DNA: TGTGCCAGCAATATCCCGGGACAAGAAGCTTTCTTT; CDR3: CASNIPGQEAFF; D: .; size: many; V: TRBV28; J: TRBJ1-1
DNA: TGTGCCAGCAGCGCCCGAGGACAGGGGCAGAATGAGCAGTTCTTC; CDR3: CASSARGQGQNEQFF; D: TRBD1; size: .; V: TRBV7-2; J: TRBJ2-1
DNA: TGTGCCAGTAATCTACAGGGGATTGGGGCTGAAGCTTTCTTT; CDR3: CASNLQGIGAEAFF; D: TRBD1; size: few; V: TRBV19; J: TRBJ1-1
DNA: TGTGCCAGCAGCCCCCCAGAGACGAGGCACGAGCAGTACTTC; CDR3: CASSPPETRHEQYF; D: .; size: .; V: TRBV11-3; J: TRBJ2-7
DNA: TGTGCCAGCAGGGGCCTTGGGGAGCTGTTTTTT; CDR3: CASRGLGELFF; D: .; size: many; V: TRBV7-8; J: TRBJ2-2
DNA: TGCGCCAGCAGCTTGGCCAACGGGGCAGGTCTCCACGAGCAGTACTTC; CDR3: CASSLANGAGLHEQYF; D: .; size: many; V: TRBV5-1; J: TRBJ2-7
DNA: TGTGCCAGCAGTTTAAGGCAGTCCTCCTACGAGCAGTACTTC; CDR3: CASSLRQSSYEQYF; D: .; size: many; V: TRBV28; J: TRBJ2-7
DNA: TGTGCCAGCAGCCGTATAGCGGGTGTCGATACTAACACCGGGGAGCTGTTTTTT; CDR3: CASSRIAGVDTNTGELFF; D: TRBD2; size: .; V: TRBV14; J: TRBJ2-2